This is a list of T cell receptor beta chains from one sample in a study of T cells in Graves' hyperthyroidism and ophthalmopathy. TCRdb re-analysed the multiplex PCR reads in MiXCR, keeping a single row per CDR3 protein. The sample records hundreds of thousands of distinct CDR3 sequences, 35% to 45% being singletons. The sequenced sample was blood. These receptors originate from a man in his late teens or twenties with Graves' hyperthyroidism. Both conserved end residues are part of each CDR3. A D gene is named only where the DNA matches it firmly. Clone size is shown for a subset of rows, as once, few, many or a class of expanded clone.

DNA,CDR3,size,D,V,J
TGTGCCAGTAGTACGCGACAGGGGGCGATGGACGAGCAGTACTTC,CASSTRQGAMDEQYF,many,TRBD1,TRBV19,TRBJ2-7
TGTGCCAGCAGTGGGGGAGGGAACACTGAAGCTTTCTTT,CASSGGGNTEAFF,many,.,TRBV25-1,TRBJ1-1
TGCAGTGCTGGGGACAGCCTTAGCTCCTACGAGCAGTACTTC,CSAGDSLSSYEQYF,.,TRBD1,TRBV20-1,TRBJ2-7
TGTGCCAGCAGTCGAGACAGGGGGCCCACCGGGGAGCTGTTTTTT,CASSRDRGPTGELFF,.,TRBD1,TRBV7-8,TRBJ2-2
TGTGCCAGCAAAACTAGCGGGGGGGCTGGGTACGAGCAGTACTTC,CASKTSGGAGYEQYF,few,TRBD2,TRBV2,TRBJ2-7
TGCGCCAGCAGCTTGAATAGGGGCCCTTGGGACTACGAGCAGTACTTC,CASSLNRGPWDYEQYF,.,.,TRBV5-1,TRBJ2-7
TGTGCCAGCAGTTTGTTAGGTGTGAACACTGAAGCTTTCTTT,CASSLLGVNTEAFF,.,.,TRBV12-3/TRBV12-4,TRBJ1-1
TGTGCCAGCAGCCCGACGTTGTCAGGGGTGGCCGAGCAGTACTTC,CASSPTLSGVAEQYF,.,.,TRBV14,TRBJ2-7
TGTGCCTGCATGGGACAGGGGGCCGGGGACACTGAAGCTTTCTTT,CACMGQGAGDTEAFF,.,TRBD1,TRBV11-1,TRBJ1-1
TGCAGTGCTCTCACGGACAGTGAAGCTTTCTTT,CSALTDSEAFF,many,.,TRBV20-1,TRBJ1-1
TGTGCCAGCAGCCAAGTCAAGAACACCGGGGAGCTGTTTTTT,CASSQVKNTGELFF,.,.,TRBV14,TRBJ2-2
TGCGCCAGCAGCTGGGGACTAGCGGAGAACACCGGGGAGCTGTTTTTT,CASSWGLAENTGELFF,.,TRBD2,TRBV5-1,TRBJ2-2
TGTGCCAGCAGCCCTATCGGGGGAGCCACTGAAGCTTTCTTT,CASSPIGGATEAFF,few,.,TRBV7-9,TRBJ1-1
TGCGCCAGCAGCTTGGTTGGGGGTGGAGAAAGCAATGAAAAACTGTTTTTT,CASSLVGGGESNEKLFF,.,.,TRBV5-1,TRBJ1-4
TGTGCCAGCAGCCCAGGGAGGGGAAAGTTCGAGATATCACCCCTCCACTTT,CASSPGRGKFEISPLHF,.,.,TRBV9,TRBJ1-6
TGCAGTGCTAGCGCAGGGGGCAATCAGCCCCAGCATTTT,CSASAGGNQPQHF,.,.,TRBV20-1,TRBJ1-5
TGTGCCAGCAGCTTGGCCGTTAGCCAGCCCCAGCATTTT,CASSLAVSQPQHF,many,.,TRBV5-8,TRBJ1-5
TGTGCCACGTCCGGAGAGTTTGAGCAGTACTTC,CATSGEFEQYF,many,.,TRBV10-3,TRBJ2-7
TGTGCCAGCAGCGTAGATGAGGGGAGATTGACTGAAGCTTTCTTT,CASSVDEGRLTEAFF,many,.,TRBV9,TRBJ1-1
TGTGCCAGCAGCCCTGCGACAGGGGGCTCCACTGAAGCTTTCTTT,CASSPATGGSTEAFF,few,TRBD1,TRBV7-9,TRBJ1-1
TGCAGCCCCACTGAGAGACGCACCGGGGAGCTGTTTTTT,CSPTERRTGELFF,.,.,TRBV20-1,TRBJ2-2
TGTGCCAGCAGCGTAGGGCCAGGGGATAGCAATCAGCCCCAGCATTTT,CASSVGPGDSNQPQHF,many,.,TRBV9,TRBJ1-5
TGTGCCAGCAGGCCCTCTCGGAGGGGGGAGACCCAGTACTTC,CASRPSRRGETQYF,few,.,TRBV6-2/TRBV6-3,TRBJ2-5
TGTGCCAGTAGTACTGGGACAGGGAGGACTGAAGCTTTCTTT,CASSTGTGRTEAFF,.,TRBD1,TRBV19,TRBJ1-1
TGTGCCAGCAGCGTAGCTCCCGATGACACCATATATTTT,CASSVAPDDTIYF,many,.,TRBV9,TRBJ1-3
TGTGCCAGCAGCGTAGCAGGGGGGCGGCAAGAGACCCAGTACTTC,CASSVAGGRQETQYF,.,.,TRBV9,TRBJ2-5
TGTGCCAGCAGTGTGGTGGCAGGACAACTCTATGGCTACACCTTC,CASSVVAGQLYGYTF,.,.,TRBV6-6,TRBJ1-2
TGCGCCAGCAGCCAAGATCGGTATGCCACTCGGGGGACCCAGTACTTC,CASSQDRYATRGTQYF,few,.,TRBV4-3,TRBJ2-5
TGCAGCGTTGAAGTAGGACGGATGCAAGAGACCCAGTACTTC,CSVEVGRMQETQYF,many,.,TRBV29-1,TRBJ2-5
TGTGCCAGCAGCCAAGCCTACGAGCAGTACTTC,CASSQAYEQYF,many,.,TRBV14,TRBJ2-7
TGTGCCACCAGTGTGGCAGGGAATCAGCCCCAGCATTTT,CATSVAGNQPQHF,many,.,TRBV24-1,TRBJ1-5
TGTGCCAGCACCACCCACTCTGGGGCCAACGTCCTGACTTTC,CASTTHSGANVLTF,.,.,TRBV6-5,TRBJ2-6
TGCGCCAGCAGCCAAGTTCCGGTGGAGACCCAGTACTTC,CASSQVPVETQYF,.,.,TRBV4-1,TRBJ2-5
TGTGCCAGCAGCATTCAGGGACCCTACGAGCAGTACTTC,CASSIQGPYEQYF,many,.,TRBV19,TRBJ2-7
TGTGCCAGCTCTCGGCAGACCTTGAACACTGAAGCTTTCTTT,CASSRQTLNTEAFF,.,.,TRBV7-3,TRBJ1-1
TGCAGTGCCATAGGGGCCGGGACAGGGGTGGAAGCTTTCTTT,CSAIGAGTGVEAFF,.,TRBD1,TRBV20-1,TRBJ1-1
TGCAGCGTCAACTCCGGGACAGCAGGTGGAGAGACCCAGTACTTC,CSVNSGTAGGETQYF,.,TRBD1,TRBV29-1,TRBJ2-5
TGTGCCAGCAGCTCACGGGAGGCCCCCGCCGGGGAGCTGTTTTTT,CASSSREAPAGELFF,.,TRBD2,TRBV7-2,TRBJ2-2
TGTGCCAGCCGGAAGGGGGACATCTACGAGCAGTACTTC,CASRKGDIYEQYF,.,.,TRBV2,TRBJ2-7
TGTGCCAGCAGCGGGGATCACTACTCCTCCTACGAGCAGTACTTC,CASSGDHYSSYEQYF,few,.,TRBV2,TRBJ2-7
TGTGCCATCACAGCGGGGGGTACCTATTTGGAGCAGTTCTTC,CAITAGGTYLEQFF,.,TRBD2,TRBV10-3,TRBJ2-1
TGTGCCAGCACCCGGGACTACCTCACCGGGGAGCTGTTTTTT,CASTRDYLTGELFF,few,TRBD2,TRBV2,TRBJ2-2
TGCAGTGCTAGGTGGGGGACTAGGGGCGCGCAGTACTTC,CSARWGTRGAQYF,few,TRBD2,TRBV20-1,TRBJ2-7
TGTGCCAGCAGCTTGGATCCAGGGGGCCCCGGTCAGCCCCAGCATTTT,CASSLDPGGPGQPQHF,.,TRBD1,TRBV9,TRBJ1-5
TGTGCCAGCAGCTCTGGGGTCAGTGGCTACACCTTC,CASSSGVSGYTF,many,.,TRBV7-9,TRBJ1-2
TGTGCCAGCAGTTACTCGGCTTCGGGACAGGGTGGAACCGGGGAGCTGTTTTTT,CASSYSASGQGGTGELFF,.,TRBD1,TRBV6-6,TRBJ2-2
TGTGCCAGCAGTTCGGGGACACGCGGGGAGCTGTTTTTT,CASSSGTRGELFF,.,.,TRBV6-6,TRBJ2-2
TGCAGTGCTGAGGGACTAGCGGAGAACTACGAGCAGTACTTC,CSAEGLAENYEQYF,.,TRBD2,TRBV20-1,TRBJ2-7
TGTGCCAGTAGTAGTCCAGGGGGGGCCACCGGGGAGCTGTTTTTT,CASSSPGGATGELFF,.,.,TRBV19,TRBJ2-2
TGTGCCAGCAGTGTAGGGGGAGAGCATCAGCCCCAGCATTTT,CASSVGGEHQPQHF,few,.,TRBV27,TRBJ1-5
TGTGCCAGCTCAAGGGGTCCCACAGATACGCAGTATTTT,CASSRGPTDTQYF,few,.,TRBV25-1,TRBJ2-3
TGTGCCAGCAGCTCTCGGACTTTAGAGACCCAGTACTTC,CASSSRTLETQYF,many,.,TRBV7-2,TRBJ2-5
TGCGCCAGCAGCCAAAACGGGATGGGTCCCGAGCAGTACTTC,CASSQNGMGPEQYF,.,.,TRBV11-2,TRBJ2-7
TGTGCCAGCAGCGCCAGGGCCCCGTCACCCCTCCACTTT,CASSARAPSPLHF,.,.,TRBV9,TRBJ1-6